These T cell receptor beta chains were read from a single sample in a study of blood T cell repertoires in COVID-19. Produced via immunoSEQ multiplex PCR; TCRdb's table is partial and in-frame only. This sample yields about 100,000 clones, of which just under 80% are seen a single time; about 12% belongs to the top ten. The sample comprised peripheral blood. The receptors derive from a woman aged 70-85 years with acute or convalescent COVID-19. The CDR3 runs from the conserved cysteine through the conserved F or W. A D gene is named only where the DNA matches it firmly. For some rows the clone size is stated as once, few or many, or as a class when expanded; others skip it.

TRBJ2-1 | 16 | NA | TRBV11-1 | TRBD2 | CASSPRLAELYNEQFF | TGTGCCAGCAGCCCTCGACTAGCAGAGCTCTACAATGAGCAGTTCTTC
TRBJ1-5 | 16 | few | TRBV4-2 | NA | CASSQDPQGGNQPQHF | TGTGCCAGCAGCCAAGATCCCCAGGGTGGCAATCAGCCCCAGCATTTT
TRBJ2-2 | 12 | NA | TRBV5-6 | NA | CASSYGDGELFF | TGTGCCAGCAGCTACGGGGACGGGGAGCTGTTTTTT
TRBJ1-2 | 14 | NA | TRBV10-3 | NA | CAISESGRNYGYTF | TGTGCCATCAGTGAGTCGGGCAGAAACTATGGCTACACCTTC
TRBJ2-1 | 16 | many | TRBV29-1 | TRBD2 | CSVTGLAGGSYNEQFF | TGCAGCGTCACGGGACTAGCGGGAGGCTCCTACAATGAGCAGTTCTTC
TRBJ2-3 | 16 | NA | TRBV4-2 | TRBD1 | CASSQEGQGHPNTQYF | TGTGCCAGCAGCCAAGAGGGACAGGGGCACCCCAATACGCAGTATTTT
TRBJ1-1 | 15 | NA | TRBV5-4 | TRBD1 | CASSWTGTEPVEAFF | TGTGCCAGCAGCTGGACCGGGACAGAGCCCGTTGAAGCTTTCTTT
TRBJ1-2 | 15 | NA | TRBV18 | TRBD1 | CASSPGTEDYYGYTF | TGTGCCAGCTCACCCGGGACAGAGGATTACTATGGCTACACCTTC
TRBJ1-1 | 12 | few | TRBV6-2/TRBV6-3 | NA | CASSYSSYKAFF | TGTGCCAGCAGTTACTCGTCCTATAAAGCTTTCTTT
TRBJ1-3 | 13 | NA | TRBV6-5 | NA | CASTGSAGNTIYF | TGTGCCAGCACGGGGAGCGCTGGAAACACCATATATTTT
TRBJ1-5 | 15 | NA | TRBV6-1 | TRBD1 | CASSGQGERNQPQHF | TGTGCCAGCAGCGGACAGGGGGAAAGAAATCAGCCCCAGCATTTT
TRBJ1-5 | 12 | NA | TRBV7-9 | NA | CASSLQNQPQHF | TGTGCCAGCAGCTTACAAAATCAGCCCCAGCATTTT
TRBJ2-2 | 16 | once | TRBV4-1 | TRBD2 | CASSQALAGATGELFF | TGCGCCAGCAGCCAAGCGCTAGCGGGGGCCACCGGGGAGCTGTTTTTT
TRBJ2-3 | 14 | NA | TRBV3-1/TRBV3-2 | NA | CASSPGIAGDTQYF | TGTGCCAGCAGCCCCGGGATTGCAGGAGATACGCAGTATTTT
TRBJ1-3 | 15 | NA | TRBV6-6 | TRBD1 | CASSSRGLSGNTIYF | TGTGCCAGCAGTTCCAGGGGGCTCTCTGGAAACACCATATATTTT
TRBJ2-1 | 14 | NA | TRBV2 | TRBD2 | CASKERGGTNEQFF | TGTGCCAGCAAGGAGCGGGGGGGCACTAATGAGCAGTTCTTC
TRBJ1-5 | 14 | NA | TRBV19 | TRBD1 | CASTVDRGGQPQHF | TGTGCCAGTACCGTGGACAGGGGTGGCCAGCCCCAGCATTTT
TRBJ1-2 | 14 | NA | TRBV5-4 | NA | CASSPPGQGSGYTF | TGTGCCAGCAGCCCCCCCGGGCAGGGGAGTGGCTACACCTTC
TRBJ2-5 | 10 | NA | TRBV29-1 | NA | CSVKEETQYF | TGCAGCGTGAAGGAGGAGACCCAGTACTTC
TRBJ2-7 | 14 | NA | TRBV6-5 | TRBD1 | CASSRDSVSYEQYF | TGTGCCAGCAGCAGGGACAGCGTCTCCTACGAGCAGTACTTC
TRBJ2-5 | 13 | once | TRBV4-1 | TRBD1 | CASSQAGGETQYF | TGCGCCAGCAGCCAGGCAGGGGGCGAGACCCAGTACTTC
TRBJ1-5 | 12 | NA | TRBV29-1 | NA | CSVVGVNQPQHF | TGCAGCGTTGTGGGAGTTAATCAGCCCCAGCATTTT